The 5 T cell receptor beta chains in this list originate from one sample, sequenced in a study of follicular helper T cells after annual influenza vaccination. Time point denoted: 2015-2016 season, pre-vaccination. Some clones are missing from TCRdb's copy, which holds only in-frame ones; the method was immunoSEQ multiplex PCR. The sample contains 450 to 600 clones, 83% of which appear only once. The sequencing here drew on CXCR5+ CD38+ circulating T follicular helper cells from blood, taken on the day of influenza vaccination. Described subset: circulating Tfh, non-naive CD4+CXCR5+PD-1+ (ICOS+CD38+ or ICOS-CD38-). All receptors derive from an adult who received the influenza vaccine.

This chain's CDR3 is CAWRPGSASYGYTF. CDR3 sequence (DNA): TGTGCCTGGAGGCCTGGCTCCGCGTCCTATGGCTACACCTTC. The chain uses TRBV30 and TRBJ1-2; D is undetermined. The CDR3 covers 14 residues. Germline V lookup: CDR1 GTSNPN, CDR2 SVGIG (reference sequence). Trimming left V 3 bases short and J 4 bases short, with 15 bases between.

The table lists this clone with a few counts. V and J are TRBV7-2 and TRBJ2-7; D gene uncertain. The CDR3 has 17 amino acids. V lost 3 bases and J lost 2, with 20 bases in between. CDR1 SGHTA and CDR2 FQGNSA come from the germline V gene. The CDR3 spells CASSLGTSNSYTYEQYF. The DNA of the CDR3 is TGTGCCAGCAGCTTGGGCACCTCCAATTCGTACACCTACGAGCAGTACTTC. Supplemented by reference TRBV7-2 and TRBJ2-7, the full variable domain reads GAGVSQSPSNKVTEKGKDVELRCDPISGHTALYWYRQSLGQGLEFLIYFQGNSAPDKSGLPSDRFSAERTGGSVSTLTIQRTQQEDSAVYLCASSLGTSNSYTYEQYFGPGTRLTVT.

J is TRBJ1-1 and V is TRBV9; possibly TRBD1 for D (6 bases). Germline V CDR1 and CDR2: SGDLS, YYNGEE. There are 15 residues in the CDR3. The V end was cut by 3 bases, the J end by 1 base, with 13 bases between. The CDR3 region is CASSALQGGNTEAFF. DNA for the CDR3: TGTGCCAGCAGCGCCCTACAGGGCGGGAACACTGAAGCTTTCTTT.

This chain uses TRBV29-1 with TRBJ2-7; D perhaps matches TRBD1 (6 bases). V was trimmed by 6 bases and J by 3 bases, leaving 9 bases between them. This CDR3 contains 11 residues. Looked up from germline, CDR1 is SQVTM and CDR2 is ANQGSEA. DNA for the CDR3: TGCAGCGTAAAACAGGGCTACGAGCAGTACTTC. This encodes CSVKQGYEQYF.

This rearrangement joins TRBV5-6 to TRBJ2-1; 7 nucleotides align to TRBD2. V was clipped by 0 bases and J by 8 bases; unmatched bases: 8. The CDR3 has 15 amino acids. The V gene's germline CDR1 is SGHDT and CDR2 YYEEEE. CDR3 region: CASSLGRGGRDEQFF. CDR3 nucleotide sequence: TGTGCCAGCAGCTTGGGGAGGGGAGGGAGAGATGAGCAGTTCTTC.